The clone carrying this T cell receptor beta chain came up many times. The antigen is unknown. A quantitative 5'-RACE method, one with molecular barcodes, was used to make TCR beta libraries. TCRdb re-analysed the 5' RACE reads in MiXCR, keeping a single row per CDR3 protein. The sample shows over 700,000 distinct CDR3 sequences, over 15% of them seen only once. The record originates from a study of CD8 T cells in ankylosing spondylitis. General study results and limits: For ankylosing spondylitis blood, a TCR beta motif of several highly homologous variants appeared characteristic. Earlier literature documents some of the motif variants in reactive arthritis synovial fluid and blood. Significant enrichment of disease-linked clones was reported in matched ankylosing spondylitis synovial fluid. Relatively scarce in peripheral blood, disease-linked clones were CD8+.

J gave up 6 bases and V 4 bases, and 7 bases lay outside the gene matches. CDR1 and CDR2 from the germline V gene are SGHRS and YFSETQ. This CDR3 has 14 amino acids. The source is a male donor with ankylosing spondylitis. The sequencing input was blood, either unsorted or a sorted T cell fraction (not recorded which). This chain links TRBV5-1 with TRBJ2-5, with TRBD1 matching over 9 bases. The CDR3 coding sequence is TGCGCCAGCAGCCCGGACAGGGGCGGGAAGACCCAGTACTTC. This gives the protein CASSPDRGGKTQYF. The full variable domain, in which reference TRBV5-1 and TRBJ2-5 provide the parts outside the CDR3, is KAGVTQTPRYLIKTRGQQVTLSCSPISGHRSVSWYQQTPGQGLQFLFEYFSETQRNKGNFPGRFSGRQFSNSRSEMNVSTLELGDSALYLCASSPDRGGKTQYFGPGTRLLVL.